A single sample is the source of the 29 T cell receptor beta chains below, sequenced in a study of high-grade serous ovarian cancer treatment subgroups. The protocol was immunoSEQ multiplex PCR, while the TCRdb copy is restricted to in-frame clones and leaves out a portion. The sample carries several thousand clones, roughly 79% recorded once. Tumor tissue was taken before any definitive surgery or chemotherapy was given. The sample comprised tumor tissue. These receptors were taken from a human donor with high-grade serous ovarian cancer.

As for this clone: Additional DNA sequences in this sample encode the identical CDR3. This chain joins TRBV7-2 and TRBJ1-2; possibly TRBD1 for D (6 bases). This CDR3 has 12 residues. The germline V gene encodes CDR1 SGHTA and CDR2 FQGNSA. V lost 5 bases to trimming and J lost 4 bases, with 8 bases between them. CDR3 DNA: TGTGCCAGCAGCCCACAGGGCTATGGCTACACCTTC. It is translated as CASSPQGYGYTF.

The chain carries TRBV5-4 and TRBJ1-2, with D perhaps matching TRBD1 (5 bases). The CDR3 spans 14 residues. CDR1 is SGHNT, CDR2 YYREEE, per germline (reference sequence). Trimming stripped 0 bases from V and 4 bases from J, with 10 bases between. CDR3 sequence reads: CASSLEAGIYGYTF. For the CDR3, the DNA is TGTGCCAGCAGCTTGGAGGCAGGGATCTATGGCTACACCTTC.

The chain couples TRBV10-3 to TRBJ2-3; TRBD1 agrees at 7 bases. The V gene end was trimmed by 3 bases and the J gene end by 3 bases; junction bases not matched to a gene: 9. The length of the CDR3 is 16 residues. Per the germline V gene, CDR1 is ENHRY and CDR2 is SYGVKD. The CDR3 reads CAISDTTGPTTDTQYF. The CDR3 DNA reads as TGTGCCATCAGTGATACGACAGGGCCTACAACAGATACGCAGTATTTT.

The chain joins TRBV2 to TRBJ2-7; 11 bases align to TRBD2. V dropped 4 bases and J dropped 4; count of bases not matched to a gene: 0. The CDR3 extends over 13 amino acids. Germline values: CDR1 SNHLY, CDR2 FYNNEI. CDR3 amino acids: CASSGLAGYEQYF. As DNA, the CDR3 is TGTGCCAGCAGTGGACTAGCGGGATACGAGCAGTACTTC.

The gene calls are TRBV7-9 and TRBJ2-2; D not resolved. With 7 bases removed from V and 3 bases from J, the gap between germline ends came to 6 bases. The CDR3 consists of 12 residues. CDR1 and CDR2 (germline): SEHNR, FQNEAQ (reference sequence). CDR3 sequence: CASTSDTGELFF. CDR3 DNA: TGTGCCAGCACCTCTGACACCGGGGAGCTGTTTTTT.

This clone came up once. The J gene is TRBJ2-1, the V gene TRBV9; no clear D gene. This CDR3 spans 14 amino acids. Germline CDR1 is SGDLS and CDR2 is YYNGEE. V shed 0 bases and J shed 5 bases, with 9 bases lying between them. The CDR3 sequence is CASSVATRHNEQFF. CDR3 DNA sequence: TGTGCCAGCAGCGTAGCTACCCGACACAATGAGCAGTTCTTC. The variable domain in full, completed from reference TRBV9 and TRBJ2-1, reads DSGVTQTPKHLITATGQRVTLRCSPRSGDLSVYWYQQSLDQGLQFLIQYYNGEERAKGNILERFSAQQFPDLHSELNLSSLELGDSALYFCASSVATRHNEQFFGPGTRLTVL.

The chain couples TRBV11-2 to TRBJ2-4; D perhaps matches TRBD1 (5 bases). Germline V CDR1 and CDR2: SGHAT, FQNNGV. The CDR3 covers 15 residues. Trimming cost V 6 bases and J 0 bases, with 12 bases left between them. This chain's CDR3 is CASSFTGLAKNIQYF. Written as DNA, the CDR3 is TGTGCCAGCAGTTTCACAGGTCTAGCCAAAAACATTCAGTACTTC.

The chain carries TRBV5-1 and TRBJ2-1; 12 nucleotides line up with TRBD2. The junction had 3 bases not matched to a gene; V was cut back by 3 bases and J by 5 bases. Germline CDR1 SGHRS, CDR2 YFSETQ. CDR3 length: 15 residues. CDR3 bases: TGCGCCAGCAGCTCCCGACTAGCGGGAGACAATGAGCAGTTCTTC. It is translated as CASSSRLAGDNEQFF.

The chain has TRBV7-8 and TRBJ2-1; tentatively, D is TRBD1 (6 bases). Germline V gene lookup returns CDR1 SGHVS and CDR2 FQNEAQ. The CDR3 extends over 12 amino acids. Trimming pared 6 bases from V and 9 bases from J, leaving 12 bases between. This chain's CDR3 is CASSIQGGEQFF. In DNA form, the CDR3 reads TGTGCCAGCAGTATACAGGGTGGTGAGCAGTTCTTC.

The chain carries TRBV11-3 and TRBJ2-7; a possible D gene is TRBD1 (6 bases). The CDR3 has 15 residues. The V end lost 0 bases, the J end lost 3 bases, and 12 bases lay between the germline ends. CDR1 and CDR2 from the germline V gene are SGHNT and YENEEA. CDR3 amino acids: CASSLDLGTHYEQYF. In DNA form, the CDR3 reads TGTGCCAGCAGCTTAGATCTTGGGACACACTACGAGCAGTACTTC.

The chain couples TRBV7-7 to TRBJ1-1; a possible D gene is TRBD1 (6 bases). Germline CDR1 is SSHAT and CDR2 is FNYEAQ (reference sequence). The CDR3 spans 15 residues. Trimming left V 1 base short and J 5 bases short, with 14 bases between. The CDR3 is CASSLGQGRRTEAFF. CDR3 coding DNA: TGTGCCAGCAGCTTAGGGCAGGGGCGGAGGACTGAAGCTTTCTTT.

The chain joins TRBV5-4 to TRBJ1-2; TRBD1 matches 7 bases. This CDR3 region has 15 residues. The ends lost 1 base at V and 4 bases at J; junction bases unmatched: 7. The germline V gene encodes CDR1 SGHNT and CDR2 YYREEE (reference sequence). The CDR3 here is CASSLNRGSAYGYTF. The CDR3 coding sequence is TGTGCCAGCAGCTTGAACAGGGGCAGCGCCTATGGCTACACCTTC.

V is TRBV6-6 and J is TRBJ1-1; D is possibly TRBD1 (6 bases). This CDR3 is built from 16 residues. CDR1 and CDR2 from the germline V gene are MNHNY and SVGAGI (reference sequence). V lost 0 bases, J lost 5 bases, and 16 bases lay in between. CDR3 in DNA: TGTGCCAGCAGTTACTCACAGGGATTGGGTCGTACTGAAGCTTTCTTT. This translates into CASSYSQGLGRTEAFF.

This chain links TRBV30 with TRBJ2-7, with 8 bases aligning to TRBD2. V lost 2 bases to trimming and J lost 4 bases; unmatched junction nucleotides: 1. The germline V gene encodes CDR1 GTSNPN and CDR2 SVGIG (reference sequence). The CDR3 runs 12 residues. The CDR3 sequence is CAWSTSGYEQYF. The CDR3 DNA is TGTGCCTGGAGTACTAGCGGTTACGAGCAGTACTTC.

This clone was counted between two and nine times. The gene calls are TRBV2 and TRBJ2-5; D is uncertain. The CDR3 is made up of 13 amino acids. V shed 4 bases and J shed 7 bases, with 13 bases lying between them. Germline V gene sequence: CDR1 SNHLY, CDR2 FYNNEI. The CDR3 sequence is CASSASPPGTQYF. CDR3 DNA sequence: TGTGCCAGCAGTGCTAGTCCGCCTGGGACCCAGTACTTC.

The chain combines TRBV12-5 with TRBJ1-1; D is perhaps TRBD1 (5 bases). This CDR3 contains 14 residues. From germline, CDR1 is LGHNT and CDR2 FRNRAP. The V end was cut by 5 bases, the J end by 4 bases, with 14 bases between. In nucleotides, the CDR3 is TGTGCTAGTGGTACTTGGGGGATGGGCACTGAAGCTTTCTTT. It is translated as CASGTWGMGTEAFF.

CDR3 region: CASSPRGTEAFF. CDR3 bases: TGTGCCAGCAGCCCCAGGGGTACTGAAGCTTTCTTT. V and J are TRBV7-9 and TRBJ1-1; perhaps TRBD1 as D (6 bases). Trimming left V 5 bases short and J 5 bases short, with 9 bases between. The germline V gene encodes CDR1 SEHNR and CDR2 FQNEAQ (reference sequence). The CDR3 runs 12 residues.

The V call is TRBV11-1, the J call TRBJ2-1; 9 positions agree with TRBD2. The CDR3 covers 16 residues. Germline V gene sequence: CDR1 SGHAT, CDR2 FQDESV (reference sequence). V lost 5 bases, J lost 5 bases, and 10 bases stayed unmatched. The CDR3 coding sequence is TGTGCCAGCAGCCCGGGAGGGCGGGGGGGGGACAATGAGCAGTTCTTC. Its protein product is CASSPGGRGGDNEQFF.

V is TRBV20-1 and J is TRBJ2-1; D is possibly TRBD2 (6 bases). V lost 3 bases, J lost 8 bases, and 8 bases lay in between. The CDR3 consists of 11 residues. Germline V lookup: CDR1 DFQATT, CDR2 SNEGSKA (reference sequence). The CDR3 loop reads CSASPGDEQFF. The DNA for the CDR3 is TGCAGTGCTAGCCCGGGGGATGAGCAGTTCTTC.

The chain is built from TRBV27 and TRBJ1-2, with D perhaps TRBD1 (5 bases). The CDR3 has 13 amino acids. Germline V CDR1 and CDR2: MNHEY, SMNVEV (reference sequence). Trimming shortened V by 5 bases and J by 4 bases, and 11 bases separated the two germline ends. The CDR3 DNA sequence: TGTGCCAGCAGTCAGGACGGGGGCTATGGCTACACCTTC. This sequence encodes CASSQDGGYGYTF.

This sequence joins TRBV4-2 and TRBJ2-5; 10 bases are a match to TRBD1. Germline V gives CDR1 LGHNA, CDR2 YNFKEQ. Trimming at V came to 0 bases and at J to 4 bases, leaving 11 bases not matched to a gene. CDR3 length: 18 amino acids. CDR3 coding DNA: TGTGCCAGCAGCCAAGATAAACGCGCCGGGACAGGGGCAGAGACCCAGTACTTC. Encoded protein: CASSQDKRAGTGAETQYF.

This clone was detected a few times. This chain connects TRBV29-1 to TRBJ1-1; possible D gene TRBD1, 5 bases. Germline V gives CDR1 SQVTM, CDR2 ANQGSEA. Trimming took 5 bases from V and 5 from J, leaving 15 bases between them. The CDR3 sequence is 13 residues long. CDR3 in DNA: TGCAGCGTTATGGCGGGGCGAGGTACTGAAGCTTTCTTT. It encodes CSVMAGRGTEAFF. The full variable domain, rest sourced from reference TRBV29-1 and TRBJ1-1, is SAVISQKPSRDICQRGTSLTIQCQVDSQVTMMFWYRQQPGQSLTLIATANQGSEATYESGFVIDKFPISRPNLTFSTLTVSNMSPEDSSIYLCSVMAGRGTEAFFGQGTRLTVV.

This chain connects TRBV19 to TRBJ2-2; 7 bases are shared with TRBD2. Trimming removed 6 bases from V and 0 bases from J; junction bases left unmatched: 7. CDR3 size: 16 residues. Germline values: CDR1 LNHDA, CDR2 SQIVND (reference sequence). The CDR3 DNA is TGTGCCAGTAGAAGGCAGCGGGGCGCGAACACCGGGGAGCTGTTTTTT. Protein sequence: CASRRQRGANTGELFF.

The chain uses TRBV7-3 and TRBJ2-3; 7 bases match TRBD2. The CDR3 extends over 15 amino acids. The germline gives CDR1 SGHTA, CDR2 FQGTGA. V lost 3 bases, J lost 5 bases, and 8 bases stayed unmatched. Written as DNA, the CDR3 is TGTGCCAGCAGCTTGCTAGCGGCGAAGGTAGATACGCAGTATTTT. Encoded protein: CASSLLAAKVDTQYF. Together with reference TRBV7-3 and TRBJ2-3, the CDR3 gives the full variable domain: GAGVSQTPSNKVTEKGKYVELRCDPISGHTALYWYRQSLGQGPEFLIYFQGTGAADDSGLPNDRFFAVRPEGSVSTLKIQRTERGDSAVYLCASSLLAAKVDTQYFGPGTRLTVL.

Here the CDR3 reads CSGYGAEGYGYTF. The DNA of the CDR3 is TGCAGCGGCTACGGGGCCGAGGGGTATGGCTACACCTTC. The genes are TRBV29-1 and TRBJ1-2; tentatively, D is TRBD1 (5 bases). The germline V gene encodes CDR1 SQVTM and CDR2 ANQGSEA. CDR3 length: 13 amino acids. With 7 bases removed from V and 5 bases from J, the gap between germline ends came to 17 bases.

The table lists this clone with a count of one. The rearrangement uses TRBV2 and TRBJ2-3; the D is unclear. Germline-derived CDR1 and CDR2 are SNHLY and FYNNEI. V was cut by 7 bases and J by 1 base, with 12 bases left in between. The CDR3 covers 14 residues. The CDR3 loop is CASTTPTGTDTQYF. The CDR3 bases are TGTGCCAGCACCACACCGACGGGCACAGATACGCAGTATTTT.

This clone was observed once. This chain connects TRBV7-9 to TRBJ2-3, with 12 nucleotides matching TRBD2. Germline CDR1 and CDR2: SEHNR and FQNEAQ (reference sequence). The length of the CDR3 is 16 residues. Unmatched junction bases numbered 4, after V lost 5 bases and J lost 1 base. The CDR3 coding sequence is TGTGCCAGCAGCCTCGGACTAGCGGGACGCACAGATACGCAGTATTTT. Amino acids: CASSLGLAGRTDTQYF.

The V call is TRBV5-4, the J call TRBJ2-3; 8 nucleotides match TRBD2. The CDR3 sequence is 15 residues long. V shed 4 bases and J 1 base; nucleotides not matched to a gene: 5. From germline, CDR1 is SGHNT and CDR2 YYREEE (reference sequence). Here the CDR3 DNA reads TGTGCCAGCAGCCAAACGCGGGGGGGCACAGATACGCAGTATTTT. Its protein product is CASSQTRGGTDTQYF.

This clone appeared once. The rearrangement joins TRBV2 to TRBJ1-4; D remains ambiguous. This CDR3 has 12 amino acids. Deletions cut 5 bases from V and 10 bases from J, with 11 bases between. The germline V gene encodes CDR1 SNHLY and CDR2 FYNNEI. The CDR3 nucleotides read TGTGCCAGCAGTCCAGAATACGGAAAACTGTTTTTT. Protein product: CASSPEYGKLFF.